This TCR beta chain was identified in a study of blood T cell repertoires in COVID-19. Study details: COVID-19 samples, acute and convalescent, were from the United States, Italy and Spain.

Cohorts were determined from participant-reported clinical history. The recovered donors of Cohort 3 showed two negative PCRs, clearance, or symptom resolution. Per germline, CDR1 MNHEY and CDR2 SMNVEV (reference sequence). V lost 4 bases, J lost 6 bases, and 15 bases lay in between. The CDR3 consists of 14 residues. The table came from immunoSEQ multiplex PCR; TCRdb's copy has only in-frame clones and leaves some out. Among roughly 290,000 clones listed, about nine tenths were seen once. This clonotype originated in a woman in her thirties or forties who had recovered from COVID-19. The chain uses TRBV27 and TRBJ1-1; TRBD1 might be the D (5 bases). Material for sequencing was PBMCs or T cells enriched from blood (not recorded which). The CDR3 nucleotides are TGTGCCAGCAGTTCGTACTCGGACATTTCTGAAGCTTTCTTT. Translation: CASSSYSDISEAFF.